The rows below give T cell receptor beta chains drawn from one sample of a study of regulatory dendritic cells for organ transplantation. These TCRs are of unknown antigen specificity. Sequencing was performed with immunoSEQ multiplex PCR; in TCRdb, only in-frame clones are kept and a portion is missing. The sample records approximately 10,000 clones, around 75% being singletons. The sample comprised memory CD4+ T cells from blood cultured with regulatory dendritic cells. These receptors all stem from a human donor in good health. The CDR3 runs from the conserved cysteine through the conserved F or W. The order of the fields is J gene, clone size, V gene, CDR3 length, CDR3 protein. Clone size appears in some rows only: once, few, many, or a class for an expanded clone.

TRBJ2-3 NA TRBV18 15 CASSPRQGGTDTQYF
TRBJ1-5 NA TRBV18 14 CASSPDRGRQPQHF
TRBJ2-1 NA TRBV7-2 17 CASSLGVNGGSYNEQFF
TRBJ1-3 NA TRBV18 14 CASSPGTAGNTIYF
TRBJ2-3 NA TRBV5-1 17 CASSLAASGGATDTQYF
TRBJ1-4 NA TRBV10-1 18 CASSQGQLDRSTNEKLFF
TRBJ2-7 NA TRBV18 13 CASSGTQSYEQYF
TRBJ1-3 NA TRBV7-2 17 CASRSDPGSSSGNTIYF
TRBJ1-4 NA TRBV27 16 CASSLFGGATNEKLFF
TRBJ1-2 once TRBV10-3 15 CAISEGQGGHYGYTF
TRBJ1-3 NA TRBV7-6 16 CASSLESQGTGNTIYF
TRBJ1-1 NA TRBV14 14 CASSQYLGGTEAFF
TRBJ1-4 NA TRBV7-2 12 CASSFRGEKLFF
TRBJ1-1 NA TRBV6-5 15 CASSSPNTGFAEAFF